The clone carrying this T cell receptor beta chain was recorded once. J was trimmed by 5 bases and V by 0 bases; bases with no gene match: 6. The CDR3 runs to 15 residues. Germline CDR1 reads DFQATT; CDR2 reads SNEGSKA (reference sequence). The sample belongs to a study of T cells in Graves' hyperthyroidism and ophthalmopathy. It was RNA transcripts that yielded the amplified TCR beta CDR3 regions. TCR CDR3 regions were first amplified by RT-PCR with HTBI primers. TCRdb fed the multiplex PCR reads into MiXCR, producing one record per CDR3 protein. Among approximately 720,000 distinct CDR3 sequences listed, around a sixth were seen once.

Sequenced material: blood. This receptor was taken from a woman aged 50 to 65 with Graves' hyperthyroidism that later progressed to Graves' ophthalmopathy. This chain uses TRBV20-1 with TRBJ1-2; TRBD1 agrees at 10 bases. CDR3 protein: CSARERDRGGYGYTF. CDR3 in DNA: TGCAGTGCTAGAGAGCGGGACAGGGGAGGGTATGGCTACACCTTC.